This TCR beta chain stems from a study of somatic mutations in cytotoxic T cells in rheumatoid arthritis. Looking at the study overall: Several of the V beta antibody-stained T-cell populations were flow-sorted at nearly 100% purity; V beta1+ cells were among them and were sequenced for TCRB.

Positive magnetic bead selection separated CD4+ and CD8+ cells, and flow cytometry confirmed purity. TCRdb's table, derived via immunoSEQ multiplex PCR, lists solely in-frame clones and lacks some. The data show about 25,000 clones, with 70% to 85% seen just once and more than 7.5% held by the top ten. Germline V gene lookup returns CDR1 MNHEY and CDR2 SVGAGI. V was cut by 0 bases and J by 0 bases, with 6 bases left in between. The CDR3 has 15 residues. This clone was detected only once. This TCR came from a woman aged 18-29 years in good health. The sequencing input was CD8+ T cells sorted from blood. V and J are TRBV6-5 and TRBJ1-5; D might be TRBD1 (5 bases). CDR3 in DNA: TGTGCCAGCAGTTACTCAGGGGCTAGCAATCAGCCCCAGCATTTT. It translates to CASSYSGASNQPQHF.